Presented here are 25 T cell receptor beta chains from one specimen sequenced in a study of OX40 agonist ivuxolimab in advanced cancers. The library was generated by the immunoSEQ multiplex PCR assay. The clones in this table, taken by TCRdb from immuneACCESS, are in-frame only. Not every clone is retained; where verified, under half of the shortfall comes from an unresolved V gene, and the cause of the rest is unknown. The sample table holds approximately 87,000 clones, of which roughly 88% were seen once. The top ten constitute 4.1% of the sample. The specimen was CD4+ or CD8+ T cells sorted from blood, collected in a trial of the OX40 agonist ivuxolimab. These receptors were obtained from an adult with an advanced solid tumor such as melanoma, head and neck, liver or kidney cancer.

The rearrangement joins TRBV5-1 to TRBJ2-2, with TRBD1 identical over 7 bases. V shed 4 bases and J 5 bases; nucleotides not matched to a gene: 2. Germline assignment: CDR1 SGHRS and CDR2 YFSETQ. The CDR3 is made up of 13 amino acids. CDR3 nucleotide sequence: TGCGCCAGCAGCCGACAGGGTACCGGGGAGCTGTTTTTT. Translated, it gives CASSRQGTGELFF.

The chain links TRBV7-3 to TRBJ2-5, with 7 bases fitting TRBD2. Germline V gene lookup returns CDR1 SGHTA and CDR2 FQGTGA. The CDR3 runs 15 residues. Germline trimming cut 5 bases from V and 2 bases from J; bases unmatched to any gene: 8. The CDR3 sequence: CASSRGGSRQETQYF. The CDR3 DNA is TGTGCCAGCAGCCGGGGCGGGAGCAGACAAGAGACCCAGTACTTC.

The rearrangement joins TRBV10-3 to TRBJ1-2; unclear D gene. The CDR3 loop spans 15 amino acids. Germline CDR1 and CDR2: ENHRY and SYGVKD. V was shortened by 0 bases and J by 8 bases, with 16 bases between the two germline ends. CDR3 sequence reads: CAISESEALRKGYTF. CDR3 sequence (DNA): TGTGCCATCAGTGAGTCCGAGGCCCTCAGGAAGGGCTACACCTTC.

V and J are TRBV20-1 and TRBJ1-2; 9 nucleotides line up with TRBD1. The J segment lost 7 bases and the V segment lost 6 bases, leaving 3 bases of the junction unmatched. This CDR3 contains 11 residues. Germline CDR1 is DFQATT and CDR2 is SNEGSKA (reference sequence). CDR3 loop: CSATGGSGYTF. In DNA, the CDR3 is TGCAGTGCCACAGGGGGCAGTGGCTACACCTTC.

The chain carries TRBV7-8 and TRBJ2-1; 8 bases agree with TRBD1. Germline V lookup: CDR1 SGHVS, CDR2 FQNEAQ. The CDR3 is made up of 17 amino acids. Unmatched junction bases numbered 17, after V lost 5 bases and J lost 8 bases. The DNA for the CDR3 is TGTGCCAGCAGCGCCCGAGCCGCCGGGACAGGTCGCGATGAGCAGTTCTTC. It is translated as CASSARAAGTGRDEQFF. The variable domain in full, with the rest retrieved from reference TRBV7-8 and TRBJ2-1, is GAGVSQSPRYKVAKRGQDVALRCDPISGHVSLFWYQQALGQGPEFLTYFQNEAQLDKSGLPSDRFFAERPEGSVSTLKIQRTQQEDSAVYLCASSARAAGTGRDEQFFGPGTRLTVL.

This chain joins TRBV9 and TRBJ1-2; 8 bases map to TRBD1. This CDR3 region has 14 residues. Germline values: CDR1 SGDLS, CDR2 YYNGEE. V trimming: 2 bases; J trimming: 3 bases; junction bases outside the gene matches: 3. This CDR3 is CASSVTGGDYGYTF. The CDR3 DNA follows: TGTGCCAGCAGCGTCACAGGGGGTGACTATGGCTACACCTTC.

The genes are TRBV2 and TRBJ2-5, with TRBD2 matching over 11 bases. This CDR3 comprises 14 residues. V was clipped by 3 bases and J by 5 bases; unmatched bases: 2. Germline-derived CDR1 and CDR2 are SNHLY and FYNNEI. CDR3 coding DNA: TGTGCCAGCAGTGACACTAGCGGGGGTGAGACCCAGTACTTC. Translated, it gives CASSDTSGGETQYF.

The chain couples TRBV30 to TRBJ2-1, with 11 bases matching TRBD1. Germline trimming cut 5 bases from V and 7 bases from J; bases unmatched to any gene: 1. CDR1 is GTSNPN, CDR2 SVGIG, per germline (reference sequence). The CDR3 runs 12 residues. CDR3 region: CAWWDRGNEQFF. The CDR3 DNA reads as TGTGCCTGGTGGGACAGGGGGAATGAGCAGTTCTTC.

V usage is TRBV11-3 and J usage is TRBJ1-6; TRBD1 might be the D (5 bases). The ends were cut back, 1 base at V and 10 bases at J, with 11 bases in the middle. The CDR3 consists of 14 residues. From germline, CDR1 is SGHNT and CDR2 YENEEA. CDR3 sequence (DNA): TGTGCCAGCAGCTTAGGAGGGGAAGGGTCACCCCTCCACTTT. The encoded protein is CASSLGGEGSPLHF.

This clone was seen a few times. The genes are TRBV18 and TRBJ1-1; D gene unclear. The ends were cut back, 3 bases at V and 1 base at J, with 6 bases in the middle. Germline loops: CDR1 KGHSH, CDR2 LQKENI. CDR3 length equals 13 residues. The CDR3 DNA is TGTGCCAGCTCACCCACGAGGAACACTGAAGCTTTCTTT. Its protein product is CASSPTRNTEAFF.

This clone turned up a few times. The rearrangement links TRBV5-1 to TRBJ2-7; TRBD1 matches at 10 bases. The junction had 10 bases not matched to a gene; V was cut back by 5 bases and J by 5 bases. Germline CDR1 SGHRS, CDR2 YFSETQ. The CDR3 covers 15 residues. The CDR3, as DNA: TGCGCCAGCAGTCTGGGACAGGGGCCTTTTCACGAGCAGTACTTC. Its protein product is CASSLGQGPFHEQYF.

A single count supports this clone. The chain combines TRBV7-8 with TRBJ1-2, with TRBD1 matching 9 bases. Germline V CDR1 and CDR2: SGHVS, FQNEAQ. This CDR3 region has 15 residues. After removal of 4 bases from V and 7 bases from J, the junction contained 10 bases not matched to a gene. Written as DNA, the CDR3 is TGTGCCAGCAGCTCTTCCGGGACAGGGATAGGTGGCTACACCTTC. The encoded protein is CASSSSGTGIGGYTF. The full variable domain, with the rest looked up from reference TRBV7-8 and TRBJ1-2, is GAGVSQSPRYKVAKRGQDVALRCDPISGHVSLFWYQQALGQGPEFLTYFQNEAQLDKSGLPSDRFFAERPEGSVSTLKIQRTQQEDSAVYLCASSSSGTGIGGYTFGSGTRLTVV.

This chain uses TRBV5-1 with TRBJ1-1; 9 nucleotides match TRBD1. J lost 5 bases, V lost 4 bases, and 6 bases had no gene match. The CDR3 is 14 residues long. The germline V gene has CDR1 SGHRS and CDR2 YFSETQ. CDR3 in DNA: TGCGCCAGCAGCCCCGGGACAGGGCTTACTGAAGCTTTCTTT. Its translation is CASSPGTGLTEAFF.

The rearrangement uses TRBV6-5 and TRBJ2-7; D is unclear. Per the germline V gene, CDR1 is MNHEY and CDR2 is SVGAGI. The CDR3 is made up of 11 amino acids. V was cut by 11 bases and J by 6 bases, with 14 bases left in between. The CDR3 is CASADGPEQYF. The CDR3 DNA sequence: TGTGCCTCTGCCGACGGGCCCGAGCAGTACTTC.

The CDR3 is CASSYSSQGGQPQHF. CDR3 DNA: TGTGCCAGCAGTTACTCGAGTCAGGGTGGACAGCCCCAGCATTTT. V usage is TRBV6-6 and J usage is TRBJ1-5; tentatively, D is TRBD1 (5 bases). The CDR3 extends over 15 amino acids. V lost 0 bases to trimming and J lost 7 bases, with 13 bases between them. Germline lookup yields CDR1 MNHNY and CDR2 SVGAGI (reference sequence).

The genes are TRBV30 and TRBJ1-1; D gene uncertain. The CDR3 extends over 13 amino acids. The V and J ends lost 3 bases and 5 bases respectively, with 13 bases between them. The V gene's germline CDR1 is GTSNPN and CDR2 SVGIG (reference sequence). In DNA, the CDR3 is TGTGCCTGGAGCCCGGCAGGTGTAACTGAAGCTTTCTTT. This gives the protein CAWSPAGVTEAFF.

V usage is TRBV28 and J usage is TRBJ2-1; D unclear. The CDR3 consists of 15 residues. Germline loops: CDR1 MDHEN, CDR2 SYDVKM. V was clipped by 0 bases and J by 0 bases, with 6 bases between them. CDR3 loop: CASSLWPSSYNEQFF. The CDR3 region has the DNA TGTGCCAGCAGTTTATGGCCGAGCTCCTACAATGAGCAGTTCTTC.

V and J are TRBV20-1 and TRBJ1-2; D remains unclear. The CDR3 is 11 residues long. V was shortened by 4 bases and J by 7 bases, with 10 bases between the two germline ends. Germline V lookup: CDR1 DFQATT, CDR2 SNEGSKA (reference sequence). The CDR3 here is CSANHSVGYTF. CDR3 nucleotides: TGCAGTGCTAATCACTCTGTTGGCTACACCTTC.

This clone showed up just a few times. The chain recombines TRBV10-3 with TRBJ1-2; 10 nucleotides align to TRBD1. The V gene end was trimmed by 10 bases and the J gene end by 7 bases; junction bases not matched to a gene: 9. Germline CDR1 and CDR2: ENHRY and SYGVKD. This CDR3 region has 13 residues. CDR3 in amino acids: CANRQGAGTGYTF. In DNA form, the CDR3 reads TGTGCCAACCGACAGGGGGCAGGAACTGGCTACACCTTC.

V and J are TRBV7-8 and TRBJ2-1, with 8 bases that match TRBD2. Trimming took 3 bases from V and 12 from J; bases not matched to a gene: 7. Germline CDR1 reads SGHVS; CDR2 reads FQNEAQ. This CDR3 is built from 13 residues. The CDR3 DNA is TGTGCCAGCAGCTTCGGGGGGGACTATACGCAGTTCTTC. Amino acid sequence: CASSFGGDYTQFF.

CDR3 residues: CATSREGRDTDTQYF. The CDR3 bases are TGTGCCACCAGCAGAGAAGGGCGGGACACAGATACGCAGTATTTT. J is TRBJ2-3 and V is TRBV15; tentative D call: TRBD2 (6 bases). Trimming shortened V by 0 bases and J by 2 bases, and 9 bases separated the two germline ends. This CDR3 comprises 15 residues. Germline values: CDR1 LNHNV, CDR2 YYDKDF (reference sequence).

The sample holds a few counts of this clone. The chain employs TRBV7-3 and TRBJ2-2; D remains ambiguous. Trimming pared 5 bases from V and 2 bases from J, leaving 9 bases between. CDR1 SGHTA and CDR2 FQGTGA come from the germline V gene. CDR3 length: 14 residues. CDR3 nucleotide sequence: TGTGCCAGCAGCGCCTCGGTTAACACCGGGGAGCTGTTTTTT. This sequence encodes CASSASVNTGELFF.

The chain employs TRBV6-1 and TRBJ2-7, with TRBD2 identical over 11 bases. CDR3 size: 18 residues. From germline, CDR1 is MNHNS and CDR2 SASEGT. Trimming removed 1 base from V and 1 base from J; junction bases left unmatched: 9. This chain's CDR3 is CASSEVDTGLADSYEQYF. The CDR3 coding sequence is TGTGCCAGCAGTGAAGTGGATACGGGACTAGCGGATTCCTACGAGCAGTACTTC.

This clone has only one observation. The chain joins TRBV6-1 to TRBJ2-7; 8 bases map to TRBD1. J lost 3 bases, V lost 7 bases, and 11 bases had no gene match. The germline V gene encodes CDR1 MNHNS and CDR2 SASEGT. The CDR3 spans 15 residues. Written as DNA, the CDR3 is TGTGCCAGCACCAAGGGGGCAGGGGGCATCTACGAGCAGTACTTC. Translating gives CASTKGAGGIYEQYF.

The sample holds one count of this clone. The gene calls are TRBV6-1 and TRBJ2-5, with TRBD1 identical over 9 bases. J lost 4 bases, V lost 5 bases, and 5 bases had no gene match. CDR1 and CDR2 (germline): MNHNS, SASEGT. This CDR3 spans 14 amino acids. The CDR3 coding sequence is TGTGCCAGCAGTCGGACAGGGGCAGGAGAGACCCAGTACTTC. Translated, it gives CASSRTGAGETQYF.